Below, 21 T cell receptor beta chains from the same sample are listed, as sequenced in a study of shared clonotypes between healthy human individuals. TCRdb keeps only in-frame clones here, not all; method: immunoSEQ multiplex PCR. The data contain 2 million to 2.5 million clones, over 85% of them singletons. Sequencing input: naive CD4+ T cells from PBMCs. Subset given: CD45RA+ positively selected. The receptors stem from a man between 18 and 35 years old in good health. Some clones in this sample may be carry-over from other donors' samples.

V is TRBV27 and J is TRBJ2-7; 7 bases are a match to TRBD1. The length of the CDR3 is 12 residues. Germline CDR1 is MNHEY and CDR2 is SMNVEV (reference sequence). Trimming removed 5 bases from V and 6 bases from J; junction bases left unmatched: 4. Here the CDR3 reads CASSPPGGEQYF. CDR3 DNA sequence: TGTGCCAGCAGTCCTCCAGGGGGCGAGCAGTACTTC.

This chain connects TRBV28 to TRBJ2-7; 7 bases align to TRBD2. V shed 5 bases and J 2 bases; nucleotides not matched to a gene: 0. The CDR3 is made up of 12 amino acids. Germline-derived CDR1 and CDR2 are MDHEN and SYDVKM. The CDR3 reads CASSAGAYEQYF. The CDR3 bases are TGTGCCAGCAGTGCGGGAGCCTACGAGCAGTACTTC.

The gene calls are TRBV15 and TRBJ1-2; 8 nucleotides match TRBD1. The CDR3 runs 15 residues. CDR1 and CDR2 (germline): LNHNV, YYDKDF (reference sequence). Germline trimming cut 2 bases from V and 5 bases from J; bases unmatched to any gene: 7. CDR3 loop: CATSRRQGRFYGYTF. The CDR3 DNA reads TGTGCCACCAGCAGAAGACAGGGGCGATTTTATGGCTACACCTTC.

As to this clone: The same CDR3 is also encoded by other DNA sequences in this sample. The rearrangement links TRBV29-1 to TRBJ2-1; D is perhaps TRBD1 (5 bases). Per germline, CDR1 SQVTM and CDR2 ANQGSEA. This CDR3 has 13 residues. V lost 6 bases and J lost 0, with 9 bases in between. In DNA, the CDR3 is TGCAGCGTCGACAGATCCTCCTACAATGAGCAGTTCTTC. Protein sequence: CSVDRSSYNEQFF.

The chain is built from TRBV9 and TRBJ2-1; a possible D gene is TRBD1 (5 bases). The CDR3 length is 14 residues. In germline, CDR1 is SGDLS, CDR2 YYNGEE. The V and J ends lost 1 base and 9 bases respectively, with 14 bases between them. The CDR3 DNA sequence: TGTGCCAGCAGCGTACGGCAAGGGGATCCTGAGCAGTTCTTC. It codes for CASSVRQGDPEQFF.

This chain joins TRBV4-1 and TRBJ2-7; TRBD1 matches at 9 bases. Per germline, CDR1 MGHRA and CDR2 YSYEKL. The CDR3 length is 14 residues. The V gene end was trimmed by 4 bases and the J gene end by 3 bases; junction bases not matched to a gene: 4. The CDR3 region is CASSRDRGGYEQYF. In nucleotides, the CDR3 is TGCGCCAGCAGCCGAGACAGGGGGGGCTACGAGCAGTACTTC.

This chain links TRBV6-5 with TRBJ2-7; perhaps TRBD1 as D (6 bases). Looked up from germline, CDR1 is MNHEY and CDR2 is SVGAGI. The CDR3 runs to 14 residues. V was cut by 4 bases and J by 2 bases, with 12 bases left in between. This CDR3 is CASSFDRRTYEQYF. CDR3 in DNA: TGTGCCAGCAGTTTCGACAGGAGGACCTACGAGCAGTACTTC.

As for this clone: Other DNA variants within this sample encode the same CDR3. V and J are TRBV5-1 and TRBJ2-7, with 7 bases matching TRBD1. V gave up 0 bases and J gave up 3 bases; unmatched junction bases: 3. There are 14 residues in the CDR3. From germline, CDR1 is SGHRS and CDR2 YFSETQ. Here the CDR3 reads CASSLGQGVYEQYF. The CDR3 DNA reads as TGCGCCAGCAGCTTGGGTCAGGGGGTCTACGAGCAGTACTTC.

This clone has only a few counts. This same CDR3 is encoded by further DNA sequences in the sample. This chain uses TRBV20-1 with TRBJ1-2; the D is unclear. The CDR3 spans 11 residues. CDR1 DFQATT and CDR2 SNEGSKA come from the germline V gene (reference sequence). Between the trimmed V and J ends, which lost 2 bases and 2 bases, there was a span of 3 bases. The CDR3 region has the DNA TGCAGTGCTAGATCCAACTATGGCTACACCTTC. The encoded protein is CSARSNYGYTF.

As to this clone: This same CDR3 is encoded by further DNA sequences in the sample. J is TRBJ1-3 and V is TRBV9, with D unresolved. This CDR3 has 14 residues. V was pared by 3 bases and J by 0 bases, with 7 bases between. The germline gives CDR1 SGDLS, CDR2 YYNGEE. CDR3 DNA sequence: TGTGCCAGCAGCGCACTGAGCTCTGGAAACACCATATATTTT. This gives the protein CASSALSSGNTIYF.

V gene TRBV19 combines with J gene TRBJ1-4; 8 bases agree with TRBD1. Per the germline V gene, CDR1 is LNHDA and CDR2 is SQIVND (reference sequence). The CDR3 length is 15 residues. J gave up 1 base and V 5 bases, and 3 bases lay outside the gene matches. CDR3 in DNA: TGTGCCAGTAGTGCCAGGGGGCGAACTAATGAAAAACTGTTTTTT. It yields the protein CASSARGRTNEKLFF.

This clone was seen a few times. Other DNA sequences in the same sample also yield this CDR3. The gene calls are TRBV5-1 and TRBJ2-7, with D possibly matching TRBD1 (6 bases). Germline CDR1 and CDR2: SGHRS and YFSETQ. There are 14 residues in the CDR3. V was cut by 0 bases and J by 0 bases, with 7 bases left in between. CDR3 protein: CASSLGQVSYEQYF. The CDR3 nucleotides read TGCGCCAGCAGCTTGGGACAGGTCTCCTACGAGCAGTACTTC.

This chain uses TRBV9 with TRBJ2-2, with TRBD2 matching 12 bases. CDR3 length: 18 residues. Unmatched junction bases numbered 11, after V lost 4 bases and J lost 4 bases. CDR1 and CDR2 (germline): SGDLS, YYNGEE. The CDR3: CASSRRGLAGPGTGELFF. DNA of the CDR3: TGTGCCAGCAGCCGAAGAGGACTAGCGGGGCCAGGCACCGGGGAGCTGTTTTTT. Full variable domain (rest looked up from reference TRBV9 and TRBJ2-2): DSGVTQTPKHLITATGQRVTLRCSPRSGDLSVYWYQQSLDQGLQFLIQYYNGEERAKGNILERFSAQQFPDLHSELNLSSLELGDSALYFCASSRRGLAGPGTGELFFGEGSRLTVL.

The chain carries TRBV28 and TRBJ1-2, with 9 bases identical to TRBD1. The ends lost 2 bases at V and 4 bases at J; junction bases unmatched: 11. Germline lookup yields CDR1 MDHEN and CDR2 SYDVKM. The CDR3 loop spans 17 amino acids. CDR3 protein: CASSLAGGQGRAYGYTF. The DNA for the CDR3 is TGTGCCAGCAGTTTAGCCGGTGGACAGGGGCGGGCCTATGGCTACACCTTC.

For this clone: At the DNA level, this CDR3 is encoded by other sequences in the same sample as well. CDR3 sequence reads: CASSPLAGSYNEQFF. The CDR3 DNA reads TGTGCCAGCAGCCCACTAGCGGGCTCCTACAATGAGCAGTTCTTC. J is TRBJ2-1 and V is TRBV7-9, with 9 bases lining up with TRBD2. The CDR3 sequence is 15 residues long. Germline V gives CDR1 SEHNR, CDR2 FQNEAQ (reference sequence). V was clipped by 5 bases and J by 0 bases; unmatched bases: 2.

This chain joins TRBV6-5 and TRBJ2-7; D might be TRBD2 (5 bases). The germline V gene has CDR1 MNHEY and CDR2 SVGAGI. The CDR3 consists of 13 residues. V gave up 6 bases and J gave up 3 bases, with 12 bases separating them. CDR3 DNA: TGTGCCAGCAGGACCCCAGCGGACTACGAGCAGTACTTC. This sequence encodes CASRTPADYEQYF.

Concerning this clone: Other DNA sequences in the sample encode the same CDR3. The CDR3 DNA sequence: TGTGCCAGCAGCTTAGCAGGGAATTATGGCTACACCTTC. Encoded protein: CASSLAGNYGYTF. The J gene is TRBJ1-2, the V gene TRBV7-9; D unclear. The CDR3 is 13 amino acids. Germline values: CDR1 SEHNR, CDR2 FQNEAQ (reference sequence). Trimming left V 0 bases short and J 5 bases short, with 7 bases between.

The chain has TRBV29-1 and TRBJ2-7, with D perhaps TRBD2 (5 bases). The CDR3 loop spans 14 amino acids. Looked up from germline, CDR1 is SQVTM and CDR2 is ANQGSEA. Trimming pared 6 bases from V and 5 bases from J, leaving 20 bases between. The CDR3, as DNA: TGCAGCGTAACTCGGGTCAGCGAGGGTGACGAGCAGTACTTC. Translated, it gives CSVTRVSEGDEQYF.

Comments on this clone: The identical CDR3 is also encoded by other nucleotide sequences in the sample. V usage is TRBV10-3 and J usage is TRBJ1-2; D not certain. V lost 2 bases, J lost 0 bases, and 4 bases lay in between. The CDR3 loop spans 13 amino acids. CDR1 and CDR2 from the germline V gene are ENHRY and SYGVKD. The CDR3 DNA follows: TGTGCCATCAGTGAGGGGACTAACTATGGCTACACCTTC. It codes for CAISEGTNYGYTF.

The chain links TRBV9 to TRBJ2-1; 10 nucleotides align to TRBD2. V shed 4 bases and J 2 bases; nucleotides not matched to a gene: 21. CDR3 length: 21 residues. CDR1 is SGDLS, CDR2 YYNGEE, per germline. Here the CDR3 DNA reads TGTGCCAGCAGCCATCCACACAGGACTAGCGGCCCATCCGGGACCTACAATGAGCAGTTCTTC. The encoded protein is CASSHPHRTSGPSGTYNEQFF.

The J gene is TRBJ2-7, the V gene TRBV7-3; D might be TRBD2 (5 bases). The V gene lost 3 bases and the J gene lost 6 bases, with 12 bases spanning the gap. The CDR3 spans 13 residues. Germline CDR1 reads SGHTA; CDR2 reads FQGTGA. The chain's CDR3 is CASSFSAGSEQYF. CDR3 nucleotide sequence: TGTGCCAGCAGCTTCTCGGCGGGTAGCGAGCAGTACTTC. Drawing the rest from reference TRBV7-3 and TRBJ2-7, the complete variable domain is GAGVSQTPSNKVTEKGKYVELRCDPISGHTALYWYRQSLGQGPEFLIYFQGTGAADDSGLPNDRFFAVRPEGSVSTLKIQRTERGDSAVYLCASSFSAGSEQYFGPGTRLTVT.